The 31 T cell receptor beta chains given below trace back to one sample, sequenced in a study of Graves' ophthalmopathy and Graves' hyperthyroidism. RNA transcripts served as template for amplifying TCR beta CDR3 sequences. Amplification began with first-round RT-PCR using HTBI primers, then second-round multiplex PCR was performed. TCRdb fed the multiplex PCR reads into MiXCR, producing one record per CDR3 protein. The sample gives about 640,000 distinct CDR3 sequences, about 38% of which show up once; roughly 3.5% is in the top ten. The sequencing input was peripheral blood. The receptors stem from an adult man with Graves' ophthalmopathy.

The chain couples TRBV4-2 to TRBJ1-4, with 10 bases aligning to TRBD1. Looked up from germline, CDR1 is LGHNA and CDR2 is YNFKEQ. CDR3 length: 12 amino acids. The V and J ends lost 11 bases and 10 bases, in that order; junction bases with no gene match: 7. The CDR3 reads CAAGQGLGKLFF. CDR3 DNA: TGTGCCGCGGGACAGGGGTTGGGAAAACTGTTTTTT.

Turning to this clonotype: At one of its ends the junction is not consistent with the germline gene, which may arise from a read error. As DNA, the CDR3 is TGTGCCAGCAGTTACGGGCAGGGAATAATGAACACTGAAGCTTTCTTT. Translation: CASSYGQGIMNTEAFF. The rearrangement uses TRBV10-3 and TRBJ1-1; D perhaps matches TRBD1 (5 bases). The germline gives CDR1 ENHRY, CDR2 SYGVKD. The CDR3 is 16 residues long.

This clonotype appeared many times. CDR3 protein: CASSLPGEDQPQHF. The DNA of the CDR3 is TGTGCCAGCAGTTTGCCTGGGGAAGATCAGCCCCAGCATTTT. The chain uses TRBV12-3 or TRBV12-4 and TRBJ1-5; D remains unclear. The CDR3 runs to 14 residues. Between the trimmed V and J ends, which lost 3 bases and 5 bases, there was a span of 11 bases.

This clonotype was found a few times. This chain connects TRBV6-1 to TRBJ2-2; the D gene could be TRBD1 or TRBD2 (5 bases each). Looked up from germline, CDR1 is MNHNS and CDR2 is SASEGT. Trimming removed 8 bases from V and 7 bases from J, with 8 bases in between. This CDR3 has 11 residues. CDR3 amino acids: CASEGFGELFF. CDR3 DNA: TGTGCCAGCGAGGGGTTCGGGGAGCTGTTTTTT.

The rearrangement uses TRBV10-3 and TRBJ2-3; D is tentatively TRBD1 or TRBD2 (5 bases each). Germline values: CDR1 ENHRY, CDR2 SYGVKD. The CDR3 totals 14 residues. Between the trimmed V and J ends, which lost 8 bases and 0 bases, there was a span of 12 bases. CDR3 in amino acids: CAILHEGSTDTQYF. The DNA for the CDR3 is TGTGCCATCCTCCACGAGGGGAGCACAGATACGCAGTATTTT.

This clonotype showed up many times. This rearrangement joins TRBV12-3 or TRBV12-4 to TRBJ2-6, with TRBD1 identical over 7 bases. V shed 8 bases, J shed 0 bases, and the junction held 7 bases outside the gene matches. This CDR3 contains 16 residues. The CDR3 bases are TGTGCCAGCTCGGGACAGCCGTTCTCTGGGGCCAACGTCCTGACTTTC. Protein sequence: CASSGQPFSGANVLTF.

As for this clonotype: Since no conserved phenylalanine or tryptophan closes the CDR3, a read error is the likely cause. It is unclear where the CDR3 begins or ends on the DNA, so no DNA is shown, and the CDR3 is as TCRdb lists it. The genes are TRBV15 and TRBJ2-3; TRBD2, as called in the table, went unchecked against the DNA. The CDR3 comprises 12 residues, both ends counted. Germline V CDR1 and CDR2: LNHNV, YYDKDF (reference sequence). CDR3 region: CATSRERKEIVY.

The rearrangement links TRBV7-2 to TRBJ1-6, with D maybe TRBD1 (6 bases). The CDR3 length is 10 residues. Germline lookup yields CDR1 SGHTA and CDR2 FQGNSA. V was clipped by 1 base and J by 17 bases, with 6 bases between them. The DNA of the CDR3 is TGTGCCAGCAGCTTAGACAGGGTCCACTTT. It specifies CASSLDRVHF.

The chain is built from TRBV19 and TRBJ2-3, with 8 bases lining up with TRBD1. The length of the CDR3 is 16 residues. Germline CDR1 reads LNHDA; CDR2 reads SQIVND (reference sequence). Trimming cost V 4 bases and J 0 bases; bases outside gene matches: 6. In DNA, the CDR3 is TGTGCCAGTAGTACATACAGGGGGACTAGCACAGATACGCAGTATTTT. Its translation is CASSTYRGTSTDTQYF.

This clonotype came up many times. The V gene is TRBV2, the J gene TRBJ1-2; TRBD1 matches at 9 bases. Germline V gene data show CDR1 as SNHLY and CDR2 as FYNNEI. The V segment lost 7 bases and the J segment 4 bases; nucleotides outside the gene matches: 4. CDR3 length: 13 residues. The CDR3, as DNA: TGTGCCAGCAAACAGGGGGCGGGCTATGGCTACACCTTC. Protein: CASKQGAGYGYTF.

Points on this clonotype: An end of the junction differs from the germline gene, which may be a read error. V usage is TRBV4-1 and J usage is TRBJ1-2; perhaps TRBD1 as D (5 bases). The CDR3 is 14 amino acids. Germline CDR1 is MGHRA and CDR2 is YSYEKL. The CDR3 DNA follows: TGTGCCAGCAGCCAAGGGGAGGGGAGCTATGGCTACACCTTC. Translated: CASSQGEGSYGYTF.

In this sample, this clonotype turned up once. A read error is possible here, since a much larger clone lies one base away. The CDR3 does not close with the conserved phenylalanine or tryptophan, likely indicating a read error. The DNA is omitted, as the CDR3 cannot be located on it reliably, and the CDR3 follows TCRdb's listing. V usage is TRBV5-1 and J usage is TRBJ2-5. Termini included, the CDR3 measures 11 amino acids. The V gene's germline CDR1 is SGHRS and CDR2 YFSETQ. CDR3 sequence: CASSLDTWRYL.

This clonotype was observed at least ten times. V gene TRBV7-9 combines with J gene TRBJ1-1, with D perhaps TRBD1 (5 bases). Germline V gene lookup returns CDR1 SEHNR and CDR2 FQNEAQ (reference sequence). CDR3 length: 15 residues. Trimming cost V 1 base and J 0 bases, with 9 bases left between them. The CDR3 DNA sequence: TGTGCCAGCAGCTTAGGACAGACCATGAACACTGAAGCTTTCTTT. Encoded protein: CASSLGQTMNTEAFF.

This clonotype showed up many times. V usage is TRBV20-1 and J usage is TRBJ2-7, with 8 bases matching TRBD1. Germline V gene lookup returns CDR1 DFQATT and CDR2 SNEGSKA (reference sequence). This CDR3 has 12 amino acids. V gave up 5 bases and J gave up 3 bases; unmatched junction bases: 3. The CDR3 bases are TGCAGTGCTCACGACAGGGGCTACGAGCAGTACTTC. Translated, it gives CSAHDRGYEQYF.

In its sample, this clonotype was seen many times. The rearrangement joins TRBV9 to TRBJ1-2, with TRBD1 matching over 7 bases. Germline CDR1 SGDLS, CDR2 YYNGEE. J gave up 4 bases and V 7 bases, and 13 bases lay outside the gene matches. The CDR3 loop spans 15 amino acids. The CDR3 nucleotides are TGTGCCAGCCACGGAGGGGGCAGGTGGACCTATGGCTACACCTTC. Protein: CASHGGGRWTYGYTF. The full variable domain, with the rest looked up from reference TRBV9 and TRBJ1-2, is DSGVTQTPKHLITATGQRVTLRCSPRSGDLSVYWYQQSLDQGLQFLIQYYNGEERAKGNILERFSAQQFPDLHSELNLSSLELGDSALYFCASHGGGRWTYGYTFGSGTRLTVV.

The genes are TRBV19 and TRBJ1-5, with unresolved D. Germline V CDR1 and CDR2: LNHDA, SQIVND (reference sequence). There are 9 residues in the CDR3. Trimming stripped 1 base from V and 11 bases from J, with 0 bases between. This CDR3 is CASSIAQHF. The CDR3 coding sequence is TGTGCCAGTAGTATAGCCCAGCATTTT.

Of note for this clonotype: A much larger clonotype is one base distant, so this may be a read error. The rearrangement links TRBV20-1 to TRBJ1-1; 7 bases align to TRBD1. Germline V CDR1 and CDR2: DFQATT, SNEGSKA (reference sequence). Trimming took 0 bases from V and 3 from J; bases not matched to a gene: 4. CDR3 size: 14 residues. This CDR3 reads CSARDPGTDTEAFF. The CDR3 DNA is TGCAGTGCTAGAGATCCAGGGACAGACACTGAAGCTTTCTTT.

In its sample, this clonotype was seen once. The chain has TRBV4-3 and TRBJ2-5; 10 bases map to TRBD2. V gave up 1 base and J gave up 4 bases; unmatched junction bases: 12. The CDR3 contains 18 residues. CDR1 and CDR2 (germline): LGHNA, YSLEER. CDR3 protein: CASSQVGGRASGGETQYF. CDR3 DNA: TGCGCCAGCAGCCAAGTGGGGGGCCGGGCTAGCGGGGGAGAGACCCAGTACTTC.

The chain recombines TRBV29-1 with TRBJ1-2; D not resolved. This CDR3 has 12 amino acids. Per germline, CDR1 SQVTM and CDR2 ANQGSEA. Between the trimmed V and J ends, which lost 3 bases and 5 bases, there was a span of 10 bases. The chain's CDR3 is CSVESRRYGYTF. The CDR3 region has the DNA TGCAGCGTTGAGAGCAGACGATATGGCTACACCTTC.

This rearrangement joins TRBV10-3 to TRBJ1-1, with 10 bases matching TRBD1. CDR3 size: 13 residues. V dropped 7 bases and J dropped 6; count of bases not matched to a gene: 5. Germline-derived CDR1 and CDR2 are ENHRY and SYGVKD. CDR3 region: CAIKGGTGAEAFF. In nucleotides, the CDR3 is TGTGCCATCAAGGGAGGGACAGGGGCTGAAGCTTTCTTT.

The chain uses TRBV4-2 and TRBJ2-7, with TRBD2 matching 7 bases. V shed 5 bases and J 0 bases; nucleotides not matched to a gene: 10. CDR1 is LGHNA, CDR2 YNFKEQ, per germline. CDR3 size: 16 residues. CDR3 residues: CASSFRGEESSYEQYF. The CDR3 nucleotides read TGTGCCAGCAGCTTCCGGGGGGAAGAGAGCTCCTACGAGCAGTACTTC.

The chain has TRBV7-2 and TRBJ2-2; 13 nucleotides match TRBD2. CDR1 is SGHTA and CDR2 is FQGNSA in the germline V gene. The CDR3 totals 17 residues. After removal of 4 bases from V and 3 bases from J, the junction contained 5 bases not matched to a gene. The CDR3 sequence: CASSWTSGGADTGELFF. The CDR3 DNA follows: TGTGCCAGCAGCTGGACTAGCGGGGGCGCGGACACCGGGGAGCTGTTTTTT.

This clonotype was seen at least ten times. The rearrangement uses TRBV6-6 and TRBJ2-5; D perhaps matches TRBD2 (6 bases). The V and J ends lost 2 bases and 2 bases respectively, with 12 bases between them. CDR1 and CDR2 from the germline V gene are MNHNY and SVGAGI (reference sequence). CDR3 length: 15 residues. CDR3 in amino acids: CASSYLGTQQETQYF. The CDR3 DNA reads TGTGCCAGCAGTTACCTCGGGACTCAACAAGAGACCCAGTACTTC.

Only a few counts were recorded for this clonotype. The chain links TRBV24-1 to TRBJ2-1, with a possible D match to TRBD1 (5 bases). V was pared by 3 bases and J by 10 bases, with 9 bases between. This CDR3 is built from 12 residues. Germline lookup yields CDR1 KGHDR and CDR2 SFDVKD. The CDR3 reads CATSDGQYEQFF. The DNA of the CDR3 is TGTGCCACCAGTGATGGACAATACGAGCAGTTCTTC.

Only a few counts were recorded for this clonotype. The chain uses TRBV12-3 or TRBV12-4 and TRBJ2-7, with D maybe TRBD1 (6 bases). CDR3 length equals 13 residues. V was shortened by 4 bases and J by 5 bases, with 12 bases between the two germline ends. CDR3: CASSYRTDDEQYF. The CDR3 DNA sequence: TGTGCCAGCAGTTACCGGACAGACGACGAGCAGTACTTC.

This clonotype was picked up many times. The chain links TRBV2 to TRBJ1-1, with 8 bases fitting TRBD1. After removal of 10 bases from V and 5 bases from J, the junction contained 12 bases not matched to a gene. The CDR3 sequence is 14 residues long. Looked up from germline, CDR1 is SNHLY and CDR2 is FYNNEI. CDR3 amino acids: CAIGRTGNPTEAFF. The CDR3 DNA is TGTGCCATAGGGAGGACAGGGAATCCGACTGAAGCTTTCTTT.

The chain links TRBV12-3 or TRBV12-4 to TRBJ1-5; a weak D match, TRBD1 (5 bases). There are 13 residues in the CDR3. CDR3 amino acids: CASGLPPGGPQHF. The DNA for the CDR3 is TGTGCTAGTGGTTTGCCGCCGGGGGGGCCCCAGCATTTT.

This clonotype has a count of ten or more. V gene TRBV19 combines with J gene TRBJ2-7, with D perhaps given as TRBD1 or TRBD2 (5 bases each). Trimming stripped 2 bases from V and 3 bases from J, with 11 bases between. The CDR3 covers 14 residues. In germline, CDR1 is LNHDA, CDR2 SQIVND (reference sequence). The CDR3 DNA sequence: TGTGCCAGTAGTATAAGGGACGGGATCTACGAGCAGTACTTC. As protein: CASSIRDGIYEQYF.

The CDR3 sequence is CASSRGQGTHEQYF. The CDR3 DNA is TGTGCCAGCAGCCGTGGACAGGGGACCCACGAGCAGTACTTC. The chain recombines TRBV7-9 with TRBJ2-7; 9 bases map to TRBD1. With V trimmed by 5 bases and J by 5 bases, 7 bases remained unmatched. The CDR3 sequence is 14 residues long. Germline loops: CDR1 SEHNR, CDR2 FQNEAQ (reference sequence). The whole variable domain, filled in from reference TRBV7-9 and TRBJ2-7, reads DTGVSQNPRHKITKRGQNVTFRCDPISEHNRLYWYRQTLGQGPEFLTYFQNEAQLEKSRLLSDRFSAERPKGSFSTLEIQRTEQGDSAMYLCASSRGQGTHEQYFGPGTRLTVT.

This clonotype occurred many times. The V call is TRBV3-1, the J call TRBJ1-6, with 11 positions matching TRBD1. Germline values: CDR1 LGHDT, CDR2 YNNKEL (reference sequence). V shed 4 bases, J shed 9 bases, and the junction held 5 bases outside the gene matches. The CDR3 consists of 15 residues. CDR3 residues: CASSPGTGGLSPLHF. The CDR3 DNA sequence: TGTGCCAGCAGCCCCGGGACAGGGGGTCTTTCACCCCTCCACTTT.

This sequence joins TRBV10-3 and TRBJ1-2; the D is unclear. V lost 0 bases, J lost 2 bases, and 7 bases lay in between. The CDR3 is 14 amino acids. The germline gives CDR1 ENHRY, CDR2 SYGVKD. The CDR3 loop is CAISESEDNYGYTF. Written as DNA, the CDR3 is TGTGCCATCAGTGAGTCGGAAGACAACTATGGCTACACCTTC.